The T cell receptor beta chain described here comes from a study of blood T cell repertoires in COVID-19. Turning to the study itself: The analysed material was cDNA or gDNA that came from T cells, B-cell-depleted T cells, or PBMCs.

V lost 0 bases to trimming and J lost 4 bases, with 8 bases between them. This CDR3 has 15 amino acids. Germline V gene sequence: CDR1 SGHRS, CDR2 YFSETQ. The Seattle site enrolled patients during active infection and followed them longitudinally. Clones were sequenced by immunoSEQ multiplex PCR, and TCRdb holds only the in-frame ones, with some missing. The sample carries approximately 250,000 clones, 86% recorded once. The rearrangement uses TRBV5-1 and TRBJ1-6; possibly TRBD1 for D (6 bases). Sample: peripheral blood. The receptor comes from an older woman with COVID-19, enrolled during active disease. CDR3 DNA sequence: TGCGCCAGCAGCTTGGACAGGGCTTATAATTCACCCCTCCACTTT. Encoded protein: CASSLDRAYNSPLHF.